These 22 T cell receptor beta chains were sequenced from one sample in a study of radiotherapy plus CTLA-4 blockade in lung cancer. TCRdb keeps only in-frame clones here, not all; method: immunoSEQ multiplex PCR. Of more than 55,000 clones listed, around four fifths were seen once; the top ten hold approximately 4.3%. The sequencing used peripheral blood, collected from a patient treated with radiotherapy plus ipilimumab. These receptors originate from a human donor with non-small cell lung cancer who had a partial response to radiotherapy plus ipilimumab.

This sequence joins TRBV7-3 and TRBJ2-7, with TRBD1 as a possible D gene (6 bases). This CDR3 has 15 residues. The germline V and J ends were trimmed by 2 bases and 2 bases, with 13 bases remaining between them. Per germline, CDR1 SGHTA and CDR2 FQGTGA. The CDR3 sequence is CASSLQTGYPYEQYF. In DNA form, the CDR3 reads TGTGCCAGCAGCTTACAGACAGGCTACCCCTACGAGCAGTACTTC. The whole variable domain, remainder taken from reference TRBV7-3 and TRBJ2-7, is GAGVSQTPSNKVTEKGKYVELRCDPISGHTALYWYRQSLGQGPEFLIYFQGTGAADDSGLPNDRFFAVRPEGSVSTLKIQRTERGDSAVYLCASSLQTGYPYEQYFGPGTRLTVT.

The CDR3 loop reads CASSRIMGLETDTQYF. Written as DNA, the CDR3 is TGTGCCAGCAGCCGGATTATGGGTTTGGAGACAGATACGCAGTATTTT. The chain links TRBV7-9 to TRBJ2-3, with D unresolved. The CDR3 is 16 amino acids. Trimming shortened V by 5 bases and J by 3 bases, and 18 bases separated the two germline ends. The V gene's germline CDR1 is SEHNR and CDR2 FQNEAQ (reference sequence).

This clone was seen a single time. The chain recombines TRBV7-9 with TRBJ2-7; tentatively, D is TRBD1 (5 bases). The CDR3 is made up of 13 amino acids. The V gene's germline CDR1 is SEHNR and CDR2 FQNEAQ (reference sequence). Trimming pared 1 base from V and 3 bases from J, leaving 7 bases between. DNA for the CDR3: TGTGCCAGCAGCTTAGGGGGCGGCTACGAGCAGTACTTC. It translates to CASSLGGGYEQYF. The entire variable domain, with the rest obtained from reference TRBV7-9 and TRBJ2-7, is as follows: DTGVSQNPRHKITKRGQNVTFRCDPISEHNRLYWYRQTLGQGPEFLTYFQNEAQLEKSRLLSDRFSAERPKGSFSTLEIQRTEQGDSAMYLCASSLGGGYEQYFGPGTRLTVT.

V and J are TRBV15 and TRBJ1-2; unclear D gene. Germline V lookup: CDR1 LNHNV, CDR2 YYDKDF (reference sequence). The CDR3 has 13 amino acids. The V end lost 1 base, the J end lost 6 bases, and 9 bases lay between the germline ends. The CDR3 protein is CATSRGLLDGYTF. For the CDR3, the DNA is TGTGCCACCAGCAGAGGACTTCTGGATGGCTACACCTTC.

The J gene is TRBJ2-3, the V gene TRBV18, with 7 bases that match TRBD2. Trimming removed 2 bases from V and 0 bases from J; junction bases left unmatched: 8. Germline CDR1 and CDR2: KGHSH and LQKENI. This CDR3 contains 17 residues. The CDR3 DNA reads as TGTGCCAGCTCACCAGGGCTAGGAGCGGGGAGCACAGATACGCAGTATTTT. Translation: CASSPGLGAGSTDTQYF. The full variable domain, its missing parts supplied by reference TRBV18 and TRBJ2-3, is NAGVMQNPRHLVRRRGQEARLRCSPMKGHSHVYWYRQLPEEGLKFMVYLQKENIIDESGMPKERFSAEFPKEGPSILRIQQVVRGDSAAYFCASSPGLGAGSTDTQYFGPGTRLTVL.

The rearrangement uses TRBV18 and TRBJ2-2; D is uncertain. The CDR3 contains 16 residues. CDR1 and CDR2 from the germline V gene are KGHSH and LQKENI. V was shortened by 1 base and J by 0 bases, with 9 bases between the two germline ends. CDR3 sequence: CASSPRQIANTGELFF. The CDR3 DNA follows: TGTGCCAGCTCACCACGGCAGATCGCGAACACCGGGGAGCTGTTTTTT. Full variable domain (outside the CDR3, taken from reference TRBV18 and TRBJ2-2): NAGVMQNPRHLVRRRGQEARLRCSPMKGHSHVYWYRQLPEEGLKFMVYLQKENIIDESGMPKERFSAEFPKEGPSILRIQQVVRGDSAAYFCASSPRQIANTGELFFGEGSRLTVL.

V usage is TRBV6-6 and J usage is TRBJ2-7; TRBD1 aligns across 8 bases. The CDR3 sequence is 12 residues long. CDR1 and CDR2 from the germline V gene are MNHNY and SVGAGI (reference sequence). After removal of 4 bases from V and 7 bases from J, the junction contained 3 bases not matched to a gene. CDR3 region: CASSSRQGEQYF. Written as DNA, the CDR3 is TGTGCCAGCAGTTCTCGACAGGGGGAGCAGTACTTC.

The chain is built from TRBV28 and TRBJ1-6; D is unresolved. Trimming pared 5 bases from V and 9 bases from J, leaving 5 bases between. The CDR3 totals 11 residues. Germline lookup yields CDR1 MDHEN and CDR2 SYDVKM. CDR3 protein: CASSTASPLHF. CDR3 DNA: TGTGCCAGCAGTACAGCTTCACCCCTCCACTTT.

This chain links TRBV6-6 with TRBJ2-2; 8 bases agree with TRBD2. Per the germline V gene, CDR1 is MNHNY and CDR2 is SVGAGI (reference sequence). The CDR3 runs to 15 residues. Germline trimming cut 7 bases from V and 2 bases from J; bases unmatched to any gene: 6. This CDR3 is CASKSGGPNTGELFF. Here the CDR3 DNA reads TGTGCCAGCAAAAGCGGGGGCCCCAACACCGGGGAGCTGTTTTTT.

The rearrangement uses TRBV6-6 and TRBJ1-1; the D gene is possibly TRBD1 (6 bases). CDR1 MNHNY and CDR2 SVGAGI come from the germline V gene (reference sequence). V was trimmed by 2 bases and J by 5 bases, leaving 18 bases between them. This CDR3 is built from 16 residues. The CDR3 DNA reads TGTGCCAGCAGTTACCCGACAAACAGGGAAGTGACTGAAGCTTTCTTT. Translated, it gives CASSYPTNREVTEAFF.

V gene TRBV2 combines with J gene TRBJ1-4, with D unresolved. Trimming stripped 8 bases from V and 5 bases from J, with 15 bases between. This CDR3 comprises 14 residues. Germline V lookup: CDR1 SNHLY, CDR2 FYNNEI. The CDR3 nucleotides read TGTGCCAGCTGCCGGGAGCTGCTCAATGAAAAACTGTTTTTT. Encoded protein: CASCRELLNEKLFF.

This chain uses TRBV28 with TRBJ2-7, with 9 bases aligning to TRBD1. J gave up 0 bases and V 1 base, and 7 bases lay outside the gene matches. Per the germline V gene, CDR1 is MDHEN and CDR2 is SYDVKM. The CDR3 runs 17 residues. CDR3: CASSLFWGTGSSYEQYF. In DNA form, the CDR3 reads TGTGCCAGCAGTTTATTCTGGGGGACAGGGAGCTCCTACGAGCAGTACTTC. Filled out from reference TRBV28 and TRBJ2-7, the complete variable domain reads DVKVTQSSRYLVKRTGEKVFLECVQDMDHENMFWYRQDPGLGLRLIYFSYDVKMKEKGDIPEGYSVSREKKERFSLILESASTNQTSMYLCASSLFWGTGSSYEQYFGPGTRLTVT.

The gene calls are TRBV2 and TRBJ2-7, with 8 bases that match TRBD2. The CDR3 runs to 15 residues. Germline CDR1 is SNHLY and CDR2 is FYNNEI. V lost 1 base and J lost 5; bases outside the gene matches: 7. The CDR3 region has the DNA TGTGCCAGCAGTGAAGGCGTCTCCGGGGGGGACGAGCAGTACTTC. It encodes CASSEGVSGGDEQYF.

The rearrangement uses TRBV7-3 and TRBJ1-1, with D possibly being TRBD1 (6 bases). In germline, CDR1 is SGHTA, CDR2 FQGTGA. The CDR3 runs 13 residues. Trimming left V 5 bases short and J 10 bases short, with 17 bases between. DNA of the CDR3: TGTGCCAGCAGCCCTAGCGGGGGCTTAGGAGCTTTCTTT. Residues: CASSPSGGLGAFF. Together with reference TRBV7-3 and TRBJ1-1, the CDR3 gives the full variable domain: GAGVSQTPSNKVTEKGKYVELRCDPISGHTALYWYRQSLGQGPEFLIYFQGTGAADDSGLPNDRFFAVRPEGSVSTLKIQRTERGDSAVYLCASSPSGGLGAFFGQGTRLTVV.

V and J are TRBV10-2 and TRBJ2-7, with D perhaps TRBD2 (6 bases). Between the trimmed V and J ends, which lost 5 bases and 4 bases, there was a span of 15 bases. CDR3 size: 14 residues. CDR1 WSHSY and CDR2 SAAADI come from the germline V gene. This CDR3 reads CASSPDAGSYEQYF. The DNA of the CDR3 is TGCGCCAGCAGTCCCGACGCGGGAAGTTACGAGCAGTACTTC.

The genes are TRBV5-1 and TRBJ1-2, with D possibly being TRBD1 (6 bases). V was trimmed by 2 bases and J by 3 bases, leaving 14 bases between them. The germline V gene encodes CDR1 SGHRS and CDR2 YFSETQ. This CDR3 has 15 residues. This CDR3 is CASSFGGQADYGYTF. CDR3 coding DNA: TGCGCCAGCAGCTTCGGGGGGCAGGCTGACTATGGCTACACCTTC.

The rearrangement links TRBV6-5 to TRBJ2-3; 8 nucleotides agree with TRBD1. This CDR3 is 13 amino acids long. CDR1 is MNHEY and CDR2 is SVGAGI in the germline V gene. Trimming removed 5 bases from V and 4 bases from J; junction bases left unmatched: 2. The CDR3 is CASSPTGADTQYF. The CDR3 coding sequence is TGTGCCAGCAGTCCGACAGGGGCAGATACGCAGTATTTT.

The rearrangement joins TRBV15 to TRBJ2-5; D may be TRBD2 (6 bases). The germline CDR1 and CDR2 sequences are LNHNV and YYDKDF (reference sequence). There are 14 residues in the CDR3. V dropped 0 bases and J dropped 2 bases, with 7 bases sitting between them. The DNA for the CDR3 is TGTGCCACCAGCAGAGACGGGGGACAAGAGACCCAGTACTTC. It is translated as CATSRDGGQETQYF.

This clone has more than one count but fewer than ten. The V and J genes are TRBV5-8 and TRBJ1-1; no definite D call. Germline V gene lookup returns CDR1 SGHTS and CDR2 YDEGEE. Trimming removed 7 bases at V and 3 bases at J, with 10 bases between. The CDR3 covers 12 residues. The CDR3 DNA reads TGTGCCAGCGGAGACCTGGACACTGAAGCTTTCTTT. Translating it yields CASGDLDTEAFF. The full variable domain, its missing parts supplied by reference TRBV5-8 and TRBJ1-1, is EAGVTQSPTHLIKTRGQQATLRCSPISGHTSVYWYQQALGLGLQFLLWYDEGEERNRGNFPPRFSGRQFPNYSSELNVNALELEDSALYLCASGDLDTEAFFGQGTRLTVV.

The chain couples TRBV7-2 to TRBJ2-5, with TRBD2 matching over 10 bases. The V gene's germline CDR1 is SGHTA and CDR2 FQGNSA. V trimming: 3 bases; J trimming: 5 bases; junction bases outside the gene matches: 12. The CDR3 totals 17 residues. This CDR3 is CASSFLGLAAVGETQYF. In nucleotides, the CDR3 is TGTGCCAGCAGCTTCCTAGGACTAGCGGCGGTCGGGGAGACCCAGTACTTC. Full variable domain (missing parts from reference TRBV7-2 and TRBJ2-5): GAGVSQSPSNKVTEKGKDVELRCDPISGHTALYWYRQSLGQGLEFLIYFQGNSAPDKSGLPSDRFSAERTGGSVSTLTIQRTQQEDSAVYLCASSFLGLAAVGETQYFGPGTRLLVL.

The genes are TRBV6-1 and TRBJ2-1, with TRBD2 matching 10 bases. J gave up 8 bases and V 0 bases, and 4 bases lay outside the gene matches. The CDR3 extends over 15 amino acids. Germline V CDR1 and CDR2: MNHNS, SASEGT. DNA for the CDR3: TGTGCCAGCAGTGAAGCGGGGGGGACTAGCGATGAGCAGTTCTTC. As protein: CASSEAGGTSDEQFF.

With respect to this clone: Other DNA sequences within the sample encode an identical CDR3. V and J are TRBV6-5 and TRBJ2-7; 8 bases line up with TRBD2. Germline lookup yields CDR1 MNHEY and CDR2 SVGAGI. The CDR3 has 14 amino acids. The trim removed 2 bases at V and 1 base at J, leaving 1 base unmatched. The CDR3 loop reads CASSYAGGSYEQYF. In nucleotides, the CDR3 is TGTGCCAGCAGTTACGCGGGGGGATCCTACGAGCAGTACTTC.